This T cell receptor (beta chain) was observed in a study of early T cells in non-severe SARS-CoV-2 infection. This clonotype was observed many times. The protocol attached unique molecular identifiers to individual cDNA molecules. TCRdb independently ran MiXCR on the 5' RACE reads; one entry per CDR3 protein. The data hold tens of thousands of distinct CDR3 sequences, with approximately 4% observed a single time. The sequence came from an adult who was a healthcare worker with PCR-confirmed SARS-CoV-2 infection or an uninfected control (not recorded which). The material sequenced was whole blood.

The CDR3 DNA follows: TGTGCCAGCAGCTCAGGCTACGAGCAGTACTTC. This sequence encodes CASSSGYEQYF. The V gene is TRBV11-3, the J gene TRBJ2-7; D uncertain. The CDR3 is 11 amino acids. V was clipped by 4 bases and J by 3 bases, with 4 bases between them. Germline V gives CDR1 SGHNT, CDR2 YENEEA.